These 7 T cell receptor beta chains originate from one sample sequenced in a study of T cell responses to AZD1222 COVID-19 vaccine. Sequencing was performed with immunoSEQ multiplex PCR; in TCRdb, only in-frame clones are kept and a portion is missing. The profile shows 150,000 to 160,000 clones, approximately 90% of them singletons. The input for sequencing was peripheral blood, taken on day 0 of AZD1222 vaccination. The receptors were sampled from an adult in good health.

The CDR3 nucleotides are TGTGCCAGCGGGGGACCCCTCTACAATGAGCAGTTCTTC. The encoded protein is CASGGPLYNEQFF. The chain has TRBV12-3 or TRBV12-4 and TRBJ2-1; D possibly matches TRBD1 or TRBD2 (5 bases each). This CDR3 is 13 amino acids long. V was clipped by 8 bases and J by 3 bases, with 11 bases between them.

This clone showed up just once. The chain recombines TRBV9 with TRBJ1-2, with 8 bases matching TRBD1. Germline assignment: CDR1 SGDLS and CDR2 YYNGEE. V lost 3 bases, J lost 3 bases, and 4 bases stayed unmatched. The CDR3 runs to 14 residues. For the CDR3, the DNA is TGTGCCAGCAGCGGACCGACAGGGGACTATGGCTACACCTTC. This sequence encodes CASSGPTGDYGYTF.

The V call is TRBV15, the J call TRBJ2-7; 10 nucleotides match TRBD2. The trim removed 3 bases at V and 4 bases at J, leaving 15 bases unmatched. The CDR3 is 18 residues long. Germline V gene lookup returns CDR1 LNHNV and CDR2 YYDKDF (reference sequence). The CDR3 bases are TGTGCCACCAGCAGGGACCACTCTAGCGGGAGTATTGGATACGAGCAGTACTTC. Translating it yields CATSRDHSSGSIGYEQYF.

The CDR3 is CASSLYSGTGQYNEQFF. The CDR3 region has the DNA TGTGCCAGCAGCTTATACAGCGGGACAGGGCAGTACAATGAGCAGTTCTTC. This rearrangement joins TRBV7-6 to TRBJ2-1, with 9 bases matching TRBD1. The V and J ends lost 2 bases and 4 bases, in that order; junction bases with no gene match: 9. CDR1 and CDR2 (germline): SGHVS, FNYEAQ. The CDR3 has 17 residues.

The rearrangement uses TRBV25-1 and TRBJ1-4; no definite D call. The V and J ends lost 3 bases and 0 bases respectively, with 8 bases between them. CDR1 and CDR2 from the germline V gene are MGHDK and SYGVNS. The CDR3 length is 15 residues. The DNA for the CDR3 is TGTGCCAGCAGTGAGGGAGGATCAACTAATGAAAAACTGTTTTTT. Amino acid sequence: CASSEGGSTNEKLFF.

This clone occurred once. The chain is built from TRBV2 and TRBJ1-4; D remains ambiguous. Germline V gene lookup returns CDR1 SNHLY and CDR2 FYNNEI. V was pared by 6 bases and J by 0 bases, with 11 bases between. The CDR3 covers 15 residues. The CDR3 nucleotides read TGTGCCAGCAGACGAGACTCAGCAACTAATGAAAAACTGTTTTTT. Protein: CASRRDSATNEKLFF.

The V and J genes are TRBV30 and TRBJ1-3, with D possibly TRBD1 on 6 matching bases. The CDR3 spans 15 residues. Per the germline V gene, CDR1 is GTSNPN and CDR2 is SVGIG (reference sequence). V was trimmed by 0 bases and J by 2 bases, leaving 11 bases between them. The DNA of the CDR3 is TGTGCCTGGAGTGTAGGGGGGGCCGCTGGAAACACCATATATTTT. Translation gives CAWSVGGAAGNTIYF.